The 16 T cell receptor beta chains listed next were all sequenced from one sample in a study of patients and donors after allogeneic stem cell transplantation. TCRdb independently ran MiXCR on the RT-PCR reads; one entry per CDR3 protein. This sample yields about 72,000 distinct CDR3 sequences, of which more than 20% are seen a single time; 26% belongs to the top ten. The sample consisted of blood, either unsorted or a sorted T cell fraction (not recorded which). The receptors here all came from a human donor who was either an allogeneic HSCT recipient or a stem cell or donor lymphocyte infusion donor (not recorded which). It is not recorded whose cells these are; they may come from a transplant donor.

This clonotype came up a few times. The gene calls are TRBV9 and TRBJ1-1; D gene unclear. The CDR3 loop spans 13 amino acids. Per germline, CDR1 SGDLS and CDR2 YYNGEE. Trimming cost V 0 bases and J 10 bases, with 13 bases left between them. The CDR3 DNA reads TGTGCCAGCAGCGTAGGTATAGGGTATTCAGCTTTCTTT. It is translated as CASSVGIGYSAFF.

This clonotype showed up just a few times. This sequence joins TRBV20-1 and TRBJ1-2, with TRBD1 matching 10 bases. Losses at the gene ends were 3 bases for V and 3 bases for J; bases not matched to a gene: 10. This CDR3 is 16 amino acids long. Germline loops: CDR1 DFQATT, CDR2 SNEGSKA (reference sequence). The CDR3 DNA sequence: TGCAGTGCTAGGCAACGACAGGGGGCGCTGGACTATGGCTACACCTTC. Translated: CSARQRQGALDYGYTF.

At least ten counts were recorded for this clonotype. The chain carries TRBV5-1 and TRBJ1-1, with 10 bases lining up with TRBD1. CDR3 length equals 17 residues. Germline V gene sequence: CDR1 SGHRS, CDR2 YFSETQ. V was pared by 4 bases and J by 2 bases, with 11 bases of the junction left unmatched. The CDR3: CASSPWDRGRGNTEAFF. The CDR3 coding sequence is TGCGCCAGCAGCCCCTGGGACAGGGGAAGGGGAAACACTGAAGCTTTCTTT. Full variable domain (rest looked up from reference TRBV5-1 and TRBJ1-1): KAGVTQTPRYLIKTRGQQVTLSCSPISGHRSVSWYQQTPGQGLQFLFEYFSETQRNKGNFPGRFSGRQFSNSRSEMNVSTLELGDSALYLCASSPWDRGRGNTEAFFGQGTRLTVV.

The gene calls are TRBV20-1 and TRBJ1-5; D gene ambiguous. Trimming took 0 bases from V and 0 from J, leaving 3 bases between them. Per germline, CDR1 DFQATT and CDR2 SNEGSKA (reference sequence). This CDR3 contains 13 residues. The CDR3 protein is CSARDYSNQPQHF. The CDR3 coding sequence is TGCAGTGCTAGAGATTATAGCAATCAGCCCCAGCATTTT.

The J gene is TRBJ2-2, the V gene TRBV12-3 or TRBV12-4; perhaps TRBD1 as D (6 bases). V dropped 10 bases and J dropped 7 bases, with 19 bases sitting between them. The CDR3 spans 14 residues. In DNA, the CDR3 is TGTGCCATCCGGACCGCAGGGGCGGACGGGGAGCTGTTTTTT. It specifies CAIRTAGADGELFF.

The chain uses TRBV12-3 or TRBV12-4 and TRBJ1-2, with D possibly being TRBD1 (5 bases). CDR3 length equals 14 residues. Trimming shortened V by 3 bases and J by 8 bases, and 16 bases separated the two germline ends. The CDR3 coding sequence is TGTGCCAGCAGTTTCGGCCGGCCAGGGAGCGGCTACACCTTC. Protein product: CASSFGRPGSGYTF.

This clonotype has more than one count but fewer than ten. The rearrangement joins TRBV20-1 to TRBJ2-1; 8 bases line up with TRBD2. Trimming removed 5 bases from V and 0 bases from J; junction bases left unmatched: 12. The CDR3 totals 17 residues. Germline V CDR1 and CDR2: DFQATT, SNEGSKA (reference sequence). The CDR3 sequence: CSAQKPVAGSSYNEQFF. The CDR3 coding sequence is TGCAGTGCTCAGAAGCCAGTAGCGGGGAGCTCCTACAATGAGCAGTTCTTC.

V gene TRBV29-1 combines with J gene TRBJ2-7, with D unclear. The CDR3 covers 11 residues. V dropped 2 bases and J dropped 0 bases, with 2 bases sitting between them. The V gene's germline CDR1 is SQVTM and CDR2 ANQGSEA. As DNA, the CDR3 is TGCAGCGTTGAAACCTCCTACGAGCAGTACTTC. Its protein is CSVETSYEQYF.

The chain couples TRBV6-6 to TRBJ2-5; D is ambiguous. The CDR3 extends over 14 amino acids. Trimming removed 0 bases from V and 1 base from J, with 6 bases in between. CDR1 MNHNY and CDR2 SVGAGI come from the germline V gene (reference sequence). The CDR3 nucleotides read TGTGCCAGCAGTTACTCGACTCTCCAAGAGACCCAGTACTTC. It translates to CASSYSTLQETQYF.

The rearrangement joins TRBV7-2 to TRBJ1-4; D is undetermined. Per germline, CDR1 SGHTA and CDR2 FQGNSA. There are 14 residues in the CDR3. Between the trimmed V and J ends, which lost 7 bases and 6 bases, there was a span of 15 bases. The DNA for the CDR3 is TGTGCCAGCACCTCCCGCGGGATTGATGAAAAACTGTTTTTT. As protein: CASTSRGIDEKLFF.

By sample share, this clonotype is medium-sized. V gene TRBV12-5 combines with J gene TRBJ1-2, with D unclear. The CDR3 spans 14 residues. V was cut by 2 bases and J by 5 bases, with 12 bases left in between. The germline V gene encodes CDR1 LGHNT and CDR2 FRNRAP. This CDR3 reads CASGLLPTLYGYTF. CDR3 coding DNA: TGTGCTAGTGGTTTGCTTCCAACATTATATGGCTACACCTTC.

CDR3 sequence reads: CASSGDDRTLAKNIQYF. In DNA, the CDR3 is TGTGCCAGCAGCGGGGATGACAGGACACTAGCCAAAAACATTCAGTACTTC. The chain joins TRBV5-5 to TRBJ2-4; D possibly corresponds to TRBD1 (6 bases). Trimming stripped 4 bases from V and 0 bases from J, with 17 bases between. From germline, CDR1 is SGHKS and CDR2 YYEKEE (reference sequence). The CDR3 is made up of 17 amino acids.

This clonotype was picked up a small number of times. This chain links TRBV27 with TRBJ1-2, with 7 positions matching TRBD1. This CDR3 has 13 amino acids. With 5 bases clipped from V and 8 bases from J, the junction kept 8 bases outside the gene matches. Germline lookup yields CDR1 MNHEY and CDR2 SMNVEV (reference sequence). The CDR3 loop is CASSLPGGFGYTF. The CDR3 region has the DNA TGTGCCAGCAGTCTCCCAGGGGGGTTCGGCTACACCTTC.

This chain joins TRBV15 and TRBJ1-3; no firm D call. CDR3 length equals 13 residues. The ends were cut back, 9 bases at V and 3 bases at J, with 12 bases in the middle. Germline V gene sequence: CDR1 LNHNV, CDR2 YYDKDF (reference sequence). CDR3 protein: CATTLGLGNTIYF. CDR3 nucleotides: TGTGCCACGACCCTCGGGCTTGGAAACACCATATATTTT.

The chain combines TRBV4-1 with TRBJ2-2; D is unclear. The CDR3 sequence is 14 residues long. V gave up 1 base and J gave up 6 bases, with 9 bases separating them. The germline CDR1 and CDR2 sequences are MGHRA and YSYEKL. The CDR3 sequence: CASSQVWVAGELFF. CDR3 in DNA: TGCGCCAGCAGCCAAGTTTGGGTGGCCGGGGAGCTGTTTTTT.

V is TRBV18 and J is TRBJ2-1, with TRBD2 matching over 8 bases. This CDR3 contains 14 residues. CDR1 is KGHSH and CDR2 is LQKENI in the germline V gene. The V segment lost 2 bases and the J segment 12 bases; nucleotides outside the gene matches: 9. CDR3 in amino acids: CASSPARREEGQFF. CDR3 nucleotide sequence: TGTGCCAGCTCACCAGCAAGGCGGGAGGAAGGGCAGTTCTTC.